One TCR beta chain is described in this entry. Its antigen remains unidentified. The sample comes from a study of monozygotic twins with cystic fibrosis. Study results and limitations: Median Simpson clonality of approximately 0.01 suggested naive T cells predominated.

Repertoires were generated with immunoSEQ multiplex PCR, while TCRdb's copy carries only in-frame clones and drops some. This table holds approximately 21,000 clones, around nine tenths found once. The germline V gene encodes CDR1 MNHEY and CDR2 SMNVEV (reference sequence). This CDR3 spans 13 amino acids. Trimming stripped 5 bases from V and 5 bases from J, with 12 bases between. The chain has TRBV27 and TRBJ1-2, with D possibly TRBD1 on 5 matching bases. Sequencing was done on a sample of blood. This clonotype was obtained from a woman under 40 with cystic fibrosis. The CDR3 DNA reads TGTGCCAGCAGTCCCAGGGCTTCTTATGGCTACACCTTC. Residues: CASSPRASYGYTF.